The present TCR beta chain was sequenced within a study of blood T cell repertoires in COVID-19. On the study more broadly: T cells, B-cell-depleted T cells, or PBMCs provided the cDNA or gDNA that served as material.

Original data processing: From reference gene primer amplification, estimates of nucleated cell counts were derived. The protocol was immunoSEQ multiplex PCR, while the TCRdb copy is restricted to in-frame clones and leaves out a portion. The V and J calls and clone size come from that table; D and trimming were worked out from the DNA. In the table there are 110,000 to 150,000 clones, 85% of which are singletons. Enrolled through a virtual design, the participants were between roughly 18 and 90 years of age and came from 24 US areas. J was trimmed by 4 bases and V by 10 bases; bases with no gene match: 8. Germline CDR1 is SGHAT and CDR2 is FQNNGV. The length of the CDR3 is 14 residues.

J is TRBJ2-1 and V is TRBV11-2; TRBD2 matches at 9 bases. The sample comprised PBMCs or T cells enriched from blood (not recorded which). The receptor was isolated from a woman aged 40 to 50 who had recovered from COVID-19. CDR3 amino acids: CATRNSGGYNEQFF. In nucleotides, the CDR3 is TGTGCCACCCGTAATAGCGGGGGTTACAATGAGCAGTTCTTC.